The T cell receptor beta chain under discussion was sequenced for a study of T cell responses to AZD1222 COVID-19 vaccine. Study-wide results and limits: Repertoires were sampled only after the peak T cell response. Just six AZD1222 recipients tested seropositive at baseline.

Points on this clone: Antigen unknown.

V shed 1 base and J shed 8 bases, with 5 bases lying between them. CDR1 is KGHSH and CDR2 is LQKENI in the germline V gene. The CDR3 extends over 12 amino acids. The repertoire was sequenced with immunoSEQ multiplex PCR; TCRdb's copy has only in-frame clones and lacks some. The sample has roughly 120,000 clones; approximately 91% are singletons. The sequenced sample was peripheral blood, obtained on day 0 of AZD1222 vaccination. The rearrangement uses TRBV18 and TRBJ2-2; no definite D call. The TCR originated in an adult in good health. The CDR3 sequence is CASSPRAGELFF. CDR3 coding DNA: TGTGCCAGCTCACCACGGGCGGGGGAGCTGTTTTTT.